These 20 T cell receptor beta chains share one sample of origin, sequenced in a study of blood T cell repertoires in COVID-19. The table came from immunoSEQ multiplex PCR; TCRdb's copy has only in-frame clones and leaves some out. In the table there are more than 200,000 clones, more than 65% of which are singletons. Sequencing input: peripheral blood. The receptors originated from a man between 50 and 59 years old with active or convalescent COVID-19.

This rearrangement joins TRBV6-6 to TRBJ1-1, with 12 nucleotides matching TRBD1. CDR1 and CDR2 from the germline V gene are MNHNY and SVGAGI (reference sequence). Unmatched junction bases numbered 6, after V lost 2 bases and J lost 5 bases. The CDR3 is 16 amino acids. CDR3 bases: TGTGCCAGCAGTTACGAGGGACAGGGGGCTGGAACTGAAGCTTTCTTT. This codes for CASSYEGQGAGTEAFF.

The V gene is TRBV11-2, the J gene TRBJ2-7, with D hard to call. The CDR3 sequence is 12 residues long. V was trimmed by 5 bases and J by 5 bases, leaving 10 bases between them. From germline, CDR1 is SGHAT and CDR2 FQNNGV. CDR3 residues: CASSPQRDEQYF. CDR3 sequence (DNA): TGTGCCAGCAGCCCCCAACGGGACGAGCAGTACTTC.

This clone showed up just once. This chain connects TRBV19 to TRBJ1-1; D is possibly TRBD1 (5 bases). V was cut by 7 bases and J by 4 bases, with 13 bases left in between. Germline V CDR1 and CDR2: LNHDA, SQIVND (reference sequence). This CDR3 has 13 residues. As DNA, the CDR3 is TGTGCCAGTAAAGGGGATGATGGCACTGAAGCTTTCTTT. Residues: CASKGDDGTEAFF.

The chain employs TRBV7-7 and TRBJ2-1; 11 bases are shared with TRBD1. Germline V gene lookup returns CDR1 SSHAT and CDR2 FNYEAQ (reference sequence). Losses at the gene ends were 1 base for V and 8 bases for J; bases not matched to a gene: 7. This CDR3 contains 16 residues. CDR3 coding DNA: TGTGCCAGCAGCTTAGGGGCGGGACAGGGGGTACATGAGCAGTTCTTC. Protein product: CASSLGAGQGVHEQFF.

This clone was seen just once. This sequence joins TRBV5-4 and TRBJ2-3, with TRBD2 matching over 7 bases. V gave up 4 bases and J gave up 3 bases; unmatched junction bases: 5. Germline values: CDR1 SGHNT, CDR2 YYREEE (reference sequence). This CDR3 region has 14 residues. CDR3 nucleotide sequence: TGTGCCAGCAGCCCCCGCGGGGGAACAGATACGCAGTATTTT. It encodes CASSPRGGTDTQYF.

The chain employs TRBV18 and TRBJ2-7; TRBD2 aligns across 9 bases. V was pared by 2 bases and J by 5 bases, with 7 bases of the junction left unmatched. The CDR3 has 15 residues. The germline gives CDR1 KGHSH, CDR2 LQKENI. CDR3 amino acids: CASSPGGGGANEQYF. DNA for the CDR3: TGTGCCAGCTCACCAGGAGGCGGGGGGGCCAACGAGCAGTACTTC.

The V gene is TRBV18, the J gene TRBJ2-7; 10 positions match TRBD1. Trimming removed 2 bases from V and 4 bases from J; junction bases left unmatched: 2. The germline CDR1 and CDR2 sequences are KGHSH and LQKENI. The CDR3 is made up of 14 amino acids. The CDR3 bases are TGTGCCAGCTCACCATTGGACAGGGGGTACGAGCAGTACTTC. Translated, it gives CASSPLDRGYEQYF.

The chain uses TRBV19 and TRBJ2-3; D is unclear. Germline loops: CDR1 LNHDA, CDR2 SQIVND (reference sequence). V lost 3 bases and J 5 bases, leaving 9 bases between the germline ends. The CDR3 runs to 13 residues. The CDR3 coding sequence is TGTGCCAGTAGTATTCGTCCCGGAGATACGCAGTATTTT. This encodes CASSIRPGDTQYF.

The chain employs TRBV9 and TRBJ1-1; D is ambiguous. The germline V gene encodes CDR1 SGDLS and CDR2 YYNGEE. CDR3 length: 15 amino acids. V was cut by 0 bases and J by 3 bases, with 12 bases left in between. As DNA, the CDR3 is TGTGCCAGCAGCGTAGACGGTCTCGGGTACACTGAAGCTTTCTTT. Its protein product is CASSVDGLGYTEAFF.

The rearrangement uses TRBV2 and TRBJ1-4; 8 nucleotides match TRBD1. Germline CDR1 is SNHLY and CDR2 is FYNNEI. The ends lost 6 bases at V and 5 bases at J; junction bases unmatched: 11. CDR3 size: 16 residues. Written as DNA, the CDR3 is TGTGCCAGCAGGGGGATCTGGACAGGGCTAAATGAAAAACTGTTTTTT. Amino acid sequence: CASRGIWTGLNEKLFF.

CDR3 residues: CASSLARSHNEQFF. CDR3 DNA sequence: TGTGCCAGCAGCTTAGCTCGGAGTCACAATGAGCAGTTCTTC. The genes are TRBV7-8 and TRBJ2-1, with D unresolved. Trimming stripped 0 bases from V and 5 bases from J, with 8 bases between. The CDR3 length is 14 residues. Germline V gene sequence: CDR1 SGHVS, CDR2 FQNEAQ.

This clone was observed once. The chain couples TRBV7-2 to TRBJ2-1; maybe TRBD2 (5 bases). Germline V lookup: CDR1 SGHTA, CDR2 FQGNSA. The CDR3 has 14 amino acids. V lost 0 bases to trimming and J lost 8 bases, with 11 bases between them. CDR3 nucleotides: TGTGCCAGCAGCTTAGCAGCGGCAGGATATGAGCAGTTCTTC. It specifies CASSLAAAGYEQFF.

This clone occurred many times. This chain joins TRBV5-5 and TRBJ2-3; 10 nucleotides agree with TRBD2. This CDR3 region has 19 residues. With V trimmed by 0 bases and J by 0 bases, 10 bases remained unmatched. Germline V gene lookup returns CDR1 SGHKS and CDR2 YYEKEE (reference sequence). The CDR3 bases are TGTGCCAGCAGCTTGGGATCTCTAGCGGGGGAGGCTAGCACAGATACGCAGTATTTT. Protein product: CASSLGSLAGEASTDTQYF.

This chain joins TRBV9 and TRBJ2-3; D is unclear. V lost 4 bases, J lost 2 bases, and 11 bases lay in between. Germline V gene data show CDR1 as SGDLS and CDR2 as YYNGEE. The CDR3 consists of 14 residues. The CDR3 region is CASSSVGLTDTQYF. For the CDR3, the DNA is TGTGCCAGCAGCTCCGTGGGCCTCACAGATACGCAGTATTTT.

This clone has just one count. CDR3 sequence: CASSERGGQDTQYF. The CDR3 nucleotides are TGTGCCAGCAGCGAGCGGGGGGGCCAAGATACGCAGTATTTT. The rearrangement uses TRBV5-6 and TRBJ2-3; 10 bases line up with TRBD2. The CDR3 has 14 amino acids. Per the germline V gene, CDR1 is SGHDT and CDR2 is YYEEEE. V shed 4 bases, J shed 5 bases, and the junction held 4 bases outside the gene matches.

The sample holds one count of this clone. This chain connects TRBV18 to TRBJ1-1; no clear D. Between the trimmed V and J ends, which lost 8 bases and 10 bases, there was a span of 20 bases. The CDR3 covers 13 residues. Germline CDR1 and CDR2: KGHSH and LQKENI. In nucleotides, the CDR3 is TGTGCCAGCCAACCAAAGGATCGACAAGTAGCTTTCTTT. Translated: CASQPKDRQVAFF.

The genes are TRBV12-2 and TRBJ1-1. TRBV12-2 is shown as a pseudogene. This CDR3 region has 9 residues. As DNA, the CDR3 is TGTGCAAGTCTCCACGAGGCTTTCTTT. It encodes CASLHEAFF.

DNA for the CDR3: TGTGCCTGGGGGGGAGAGGATCAGCCCCAGCATTTT. The encoded protein is CAWGGEDQPQHF. The chain is built from TRBV30 and TRBJ1-5; the D gene is possibly TRBD1 (5 bases). The CDR3 is 12 residues long. V was trimmed by 5 bases and J by 5 bases, leaving 10 bases between them. Germline V gene sequence: CDR1 GTSNPN, CDR2 SVGIG (reference sequence).

The CDR3 loop reads CASSLGQVSSNEQFF. The DNA for the CDR3 is TGTGCCAGCAGCTTGGGACAGGTATCTAGTAATGAGCAGTTCTTC. This chain joins TRBV5-4 and TRBJ2-1, with D possibly matching TRBD1 (6 bases). The ends were cut back, 0 bases at V and 7 bases at J, with 14 bases in the middle. This CDR3 has 15 residues. The germline V gene encodes CDR1 SGHNT and CDR2 YYREEE (reference sequence).

This chain links TRBV15 with TRBJ1-4; 7 bases line up with TRBD1. The V segment lost 0 bases and the J segment 2 bases; nucleotides outside the gene matches: 6. The germline V gene has CDR1 LNHNV and CDR2 YYDKDF (reference sequence). The CDR3 runs to 17 residues. DNA for the CDR3: TGTGCCACCAGCAGAGACGAGGGGGCGCAGACTAATGAAAAACTGTTTTTT. Amino acid sequence: CATSRDEGAQTNEKLFF. Combining the CDR3 with reference TRBV15 and TRBJ1-4 gives the whole variable domain DAMVIQNPRYQVTQFGKPVTLSCSQTLNHNVMYWYQQKSSQAPKLLFHYYDKDFNNEADTPDNFQSRRPNTSFCFLDIRSPGLGDTAMYLCATSRDEGAQTNEKLFFGSGTQLSVL.